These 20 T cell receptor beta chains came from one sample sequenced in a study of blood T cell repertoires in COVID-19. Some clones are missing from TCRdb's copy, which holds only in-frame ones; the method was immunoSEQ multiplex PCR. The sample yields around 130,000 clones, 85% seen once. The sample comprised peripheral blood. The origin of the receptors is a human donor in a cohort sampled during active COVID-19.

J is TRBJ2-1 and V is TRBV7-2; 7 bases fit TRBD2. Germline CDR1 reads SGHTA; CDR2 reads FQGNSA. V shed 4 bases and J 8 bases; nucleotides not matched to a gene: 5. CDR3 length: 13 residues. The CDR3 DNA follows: TGTGCCAGCAGCTCTAGCGGAAGACATGAGCAGTTCTTC. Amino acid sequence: CASSSSGRHEQFF.

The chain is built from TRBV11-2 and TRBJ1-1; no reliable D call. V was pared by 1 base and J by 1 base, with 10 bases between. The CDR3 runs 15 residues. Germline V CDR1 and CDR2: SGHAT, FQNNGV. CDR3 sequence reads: CASSLGERANTEAFF. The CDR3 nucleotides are TGTGCCAGCAGCTTAGGGGAGCGGGCGAACACTGAAGCTTTCTTT. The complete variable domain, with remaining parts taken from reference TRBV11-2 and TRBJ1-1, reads EAGVAQSPRYKIIEKRQSVAFWCNPISGHATLYWYQQILGQGPKLLIQFQNNGVVDDSQLPKDRFSAERLKGVDSTLKIQPAKLEDSAVYLCASSLGERANTEAFFGQGTRLTVV.

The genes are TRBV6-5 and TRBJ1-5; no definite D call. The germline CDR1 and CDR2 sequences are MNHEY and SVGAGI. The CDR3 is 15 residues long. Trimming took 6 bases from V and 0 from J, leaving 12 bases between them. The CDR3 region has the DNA TGTGCCAGCAGGCCGACAACAAATAGCAATCAGCCCCAGCATTTT. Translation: CASRPTTNSNQPQHF.

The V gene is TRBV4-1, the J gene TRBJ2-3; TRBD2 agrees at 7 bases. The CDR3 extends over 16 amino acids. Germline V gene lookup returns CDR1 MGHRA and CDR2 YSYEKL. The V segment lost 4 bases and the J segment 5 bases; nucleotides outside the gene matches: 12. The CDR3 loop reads CASSREGLSSGDTQYF. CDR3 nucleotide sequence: TGCGCCAGCAGCCGAGAGGGACTATCATCGGGAGATACGCAGTATTTT.

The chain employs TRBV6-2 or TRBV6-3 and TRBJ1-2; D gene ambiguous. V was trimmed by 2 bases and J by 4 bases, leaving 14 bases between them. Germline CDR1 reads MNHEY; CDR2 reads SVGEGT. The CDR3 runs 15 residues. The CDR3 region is CASSYGQRGRYGYTF. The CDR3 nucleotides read TGTGCCAGCAGTTACGGGCAGCGCGGGCGCTATGGCTACACCTTC.

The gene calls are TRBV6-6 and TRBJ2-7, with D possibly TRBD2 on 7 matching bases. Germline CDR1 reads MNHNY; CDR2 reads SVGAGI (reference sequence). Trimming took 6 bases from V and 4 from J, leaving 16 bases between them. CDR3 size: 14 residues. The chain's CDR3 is CASSEGGGPYEQYV. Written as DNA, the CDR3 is TGTGCCAGCAGCGAGGGAGGGGGGCCTTACGAGCAGTACGTC.

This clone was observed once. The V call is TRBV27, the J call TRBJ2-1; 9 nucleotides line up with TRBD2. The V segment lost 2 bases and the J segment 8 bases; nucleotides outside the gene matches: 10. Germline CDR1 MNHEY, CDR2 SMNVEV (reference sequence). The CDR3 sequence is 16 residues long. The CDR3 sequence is CASSLSLAGLVYEQFF. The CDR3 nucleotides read TGTGCCAGCAGTTTAAGTCTAGCGGGATTAGTATATGAGCAGTTCTTC.

The CDR3 DNA follows: TGTGCCAGCAGGGGCCCGAGCACAGATACGCAGTATTTT. Protein: CASRGPSTDTQYF. V is TRBV7-2 and J is TRBJ2-3, with unresolved D. V lost 6 bases and J 0 bases, leaving 7 bases between the germline ends. The CDR3 has 13 amino acids. The germline V gene encodes CDR1 SGHTA and CDR2 FQGNSA.

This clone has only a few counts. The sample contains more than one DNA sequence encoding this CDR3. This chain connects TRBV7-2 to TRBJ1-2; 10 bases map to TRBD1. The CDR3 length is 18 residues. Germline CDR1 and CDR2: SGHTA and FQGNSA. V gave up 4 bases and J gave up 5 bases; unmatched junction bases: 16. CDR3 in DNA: TGTGCCAGCAGCTCAGGGGGGGGCATAGGGACAGGGGATTATGGCTACACCTTC. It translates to CASSSGGGIGTGDYGYTF. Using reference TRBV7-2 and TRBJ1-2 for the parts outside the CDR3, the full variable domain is GAGVSQSPSNKVTEKGKDVELRCDPISGHTALYWYRQSLGQGLEFLIYFQGNSAPDKSGLPSDRFSAERTGGSVSTLTIQRTQQEDSAVYLCASSSGGGIGTGDYGYTFGSGTRLTVV.

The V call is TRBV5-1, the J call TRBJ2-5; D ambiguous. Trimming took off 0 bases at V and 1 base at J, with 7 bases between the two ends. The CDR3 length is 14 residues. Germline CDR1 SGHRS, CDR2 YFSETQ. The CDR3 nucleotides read TGCGCCAGCAGCTTGGCCACCAGCCAAGAGACCCAGTACTTC. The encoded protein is CASSLATSQETQYF.

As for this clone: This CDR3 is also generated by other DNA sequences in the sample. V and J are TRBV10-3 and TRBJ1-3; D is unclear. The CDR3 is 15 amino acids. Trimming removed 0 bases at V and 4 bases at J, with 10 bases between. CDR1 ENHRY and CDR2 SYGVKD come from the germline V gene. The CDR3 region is CAISESGGDGNTIYF. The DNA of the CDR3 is TGTGCCATCAGTGAGTCGGGAGGAGACGGAAACACCATATATTTT.

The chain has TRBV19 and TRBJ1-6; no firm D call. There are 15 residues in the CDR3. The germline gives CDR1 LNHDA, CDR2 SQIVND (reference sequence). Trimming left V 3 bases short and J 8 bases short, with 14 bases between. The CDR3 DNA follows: TGTGCCAGTAGTATGGAGGGAGTAGGGCATTCACCCCTCCACTTT. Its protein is CASSMEGVGHSPLHF.

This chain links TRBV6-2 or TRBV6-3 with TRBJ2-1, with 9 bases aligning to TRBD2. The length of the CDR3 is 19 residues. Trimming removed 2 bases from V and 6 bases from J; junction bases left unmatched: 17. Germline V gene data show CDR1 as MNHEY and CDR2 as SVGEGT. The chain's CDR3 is CASSYRGLNPGLATNEQFF. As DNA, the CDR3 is TGTGCCAGCAGTTACAGGGGCCTTAATCCGGGACTAGCAACCAATGAGCAGTTCTTC.

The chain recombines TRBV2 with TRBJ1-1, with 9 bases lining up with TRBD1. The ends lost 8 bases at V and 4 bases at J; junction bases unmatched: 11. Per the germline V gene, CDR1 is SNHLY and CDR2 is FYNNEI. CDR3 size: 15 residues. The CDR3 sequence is CASGGQGVIGTEAFF. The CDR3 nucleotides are TGTGCCAGCGGGGGACAGGGTGTAATCGGCACTGAAGCTTTCTTT.

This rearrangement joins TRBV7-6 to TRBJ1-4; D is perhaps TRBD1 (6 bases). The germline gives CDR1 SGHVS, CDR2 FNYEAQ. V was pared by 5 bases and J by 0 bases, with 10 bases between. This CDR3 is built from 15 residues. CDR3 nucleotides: TGTGCCAGCAGCCAAACAGGGTCAACTAATGAAAAACTGTTTTTT. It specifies CASSQTGSTNEKLFF.

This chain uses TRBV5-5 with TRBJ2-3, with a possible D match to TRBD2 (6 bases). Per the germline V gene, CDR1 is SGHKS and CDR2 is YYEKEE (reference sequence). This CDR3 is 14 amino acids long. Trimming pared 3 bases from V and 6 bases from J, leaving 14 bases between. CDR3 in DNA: TGTGCCAGCAGCTACCAAGGGCGGGACGATACGCAGTATTTT. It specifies CASSYQGRDDTQYF.

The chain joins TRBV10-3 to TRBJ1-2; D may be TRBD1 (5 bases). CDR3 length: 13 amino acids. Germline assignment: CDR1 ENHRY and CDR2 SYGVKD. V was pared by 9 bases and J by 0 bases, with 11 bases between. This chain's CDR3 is CAIGGGANYGYTF. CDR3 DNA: TGTGCCATAGGCGGGGGGGCTAACTATGGCTACACCTTC.

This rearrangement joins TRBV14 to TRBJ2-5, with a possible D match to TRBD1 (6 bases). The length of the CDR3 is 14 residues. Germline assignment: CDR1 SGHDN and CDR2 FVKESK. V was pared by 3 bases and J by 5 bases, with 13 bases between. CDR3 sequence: CASSQGARSETQYF. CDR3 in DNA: TGTGCCAGCAGCCAGGGGGCTCGTTCGGAGACCCAGTACTTC.

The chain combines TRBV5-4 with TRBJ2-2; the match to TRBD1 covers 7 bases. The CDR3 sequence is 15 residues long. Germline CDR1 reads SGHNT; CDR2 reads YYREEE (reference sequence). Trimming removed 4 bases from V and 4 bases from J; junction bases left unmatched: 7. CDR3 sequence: CASSRQGGSTGELFF. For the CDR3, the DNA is TGTGCCAGCAGCCGACAGGGTGGAAGCACCGGGGAGCTGTTTTTT.

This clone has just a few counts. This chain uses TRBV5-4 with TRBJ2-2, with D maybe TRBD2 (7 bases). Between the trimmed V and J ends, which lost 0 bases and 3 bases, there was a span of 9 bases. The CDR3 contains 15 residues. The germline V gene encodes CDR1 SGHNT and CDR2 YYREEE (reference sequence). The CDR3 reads CASSLAGGHTGELFF. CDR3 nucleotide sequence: TGTGCCAGCAGCTTGGCCGGGGGGCACACCGGGGAGCTGTTTTTT.